This T cell receptor beta chain was documented in a study of a mutant IDH1 vaccine in newly diagnosed glioma. Study summary: Radiotherapy, temozolomide, or both had been given previously, and both were given to most. Whole-study results and caveats: Across multiple MHC alleles, over 90% of patients had vaccine-induced responses.

The time point here: baseline, week 1 (first vaccination visit). The treatment was: pre-vaccination baseline after standard-of-care therapy. Libraries were prepared by immunoSEQ multiplex PCR; TCRdb keeps only in-frame clonotypes and omits some of them. Among some 90,000 clones listed, around 80% were seen once. A remark on this clone: The antigen remains undetermined.

The CDR3 has 17 amino acids. V was pared by 8 bases and J by 0 bases, with 20 bases between. CDR1 is LNHDA and CDR2 is SQIVND in the germline V gene (reference sequence). Sequencing used PBMCs, obtained from a glioma patient treated with radiotherapy, temozolomide or both. The source of this sequence is a man aged 35 to 55 with glioma. Some clones in this sample may be carry-over from other donors' samples. The chain employs TRBV19 and TRBJ1-5; TRBD1 is a possible D gene (5 bases). In DNA, the CDR3 is TGTGCCAGTGCCATATATGGGCTAGGGGATAGCAATCAGCCCCAGCATTTT. Its translation is CASAIYGLGDSNQPQHF.